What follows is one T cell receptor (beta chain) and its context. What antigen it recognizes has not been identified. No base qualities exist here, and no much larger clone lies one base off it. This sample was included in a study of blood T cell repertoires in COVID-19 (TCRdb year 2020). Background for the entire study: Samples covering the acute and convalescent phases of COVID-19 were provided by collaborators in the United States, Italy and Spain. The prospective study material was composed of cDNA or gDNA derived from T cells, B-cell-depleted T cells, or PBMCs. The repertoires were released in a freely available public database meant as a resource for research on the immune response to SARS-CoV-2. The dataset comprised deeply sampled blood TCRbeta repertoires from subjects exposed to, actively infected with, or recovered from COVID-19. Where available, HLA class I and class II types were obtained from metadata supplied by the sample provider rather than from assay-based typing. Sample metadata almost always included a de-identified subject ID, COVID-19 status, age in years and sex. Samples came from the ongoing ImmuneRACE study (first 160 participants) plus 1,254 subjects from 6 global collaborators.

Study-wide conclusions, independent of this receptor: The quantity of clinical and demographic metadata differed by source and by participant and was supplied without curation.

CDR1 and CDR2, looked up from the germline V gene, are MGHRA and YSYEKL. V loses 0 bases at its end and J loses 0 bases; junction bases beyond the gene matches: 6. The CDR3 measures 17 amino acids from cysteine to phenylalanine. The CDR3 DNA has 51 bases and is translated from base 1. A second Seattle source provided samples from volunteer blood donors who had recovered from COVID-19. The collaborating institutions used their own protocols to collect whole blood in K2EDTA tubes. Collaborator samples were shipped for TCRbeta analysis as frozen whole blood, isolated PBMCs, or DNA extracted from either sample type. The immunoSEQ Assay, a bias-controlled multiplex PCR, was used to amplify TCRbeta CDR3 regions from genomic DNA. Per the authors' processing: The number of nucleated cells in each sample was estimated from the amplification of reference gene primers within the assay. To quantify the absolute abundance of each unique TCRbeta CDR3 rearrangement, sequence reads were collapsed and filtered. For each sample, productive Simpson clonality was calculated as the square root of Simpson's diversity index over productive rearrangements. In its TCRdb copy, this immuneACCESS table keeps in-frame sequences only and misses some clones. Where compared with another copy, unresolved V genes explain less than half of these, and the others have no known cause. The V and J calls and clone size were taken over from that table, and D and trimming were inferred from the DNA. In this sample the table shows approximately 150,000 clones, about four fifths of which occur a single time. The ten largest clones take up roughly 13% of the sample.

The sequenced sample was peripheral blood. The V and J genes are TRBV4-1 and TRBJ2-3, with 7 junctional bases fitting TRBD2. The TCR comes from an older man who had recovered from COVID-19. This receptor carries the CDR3 CASSQDPSGPSTDTQYF. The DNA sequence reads TGCGCCAGCAGCCAAGACCCTAGCGGACCCAGCACAGATACGCAGTATTTT.